Listed below are T cell receptor beta chains from one sample, sequenced in a study of blood T cell repertoires in COVID-19. The protocol was immunoSEQ multiplex PCR, while the TCRdb copy is restricted to in-frame clones and leaves out a portion. The sample shows about 530,000 clones, about 89% of them seen only once. The sample comprised peripheral blood. The receptors were sampled from a woman aged 50 to 60 with COVID-19, enrolled during active disease. Each CDR3 is given with its conserved first and last residue. Each record gives: D gene, V gene, clone size, J gene, CDR3 DNA, CDR3 protein. The D gene is left open where the match is weak. For some rows the clone size is stated as once, few or many, or as a class when expanded; others skip it.

d_call: TRBD1
v_call: TRBV29-1
clone_size: once
j_call: TRBJ2-2
cdr3_nt: TGCAGCGTTGAAGTAGGGGGCGCGGGCACCGGGGAGCTGTTTTTT
cdr3_aa: CSVEVGGAGTGELFF

d_call: TRBD1
v_call: TRBV10-3
clone_size: -
j_call: TRBJ1-2
cdr3_nt: TGTGCCATCAGTCAGGGGGCAGATGGCTACACCTTC
cdr3_aa: CAISQGADGYTF

d_call: -
v_call: TRBV30
clone_size: -
j_call: TRBJ1-2
cdr3_nt: TGTGCCTGGAGTGTAGGGGATGGCTACACCTTC
cdr3_aa: CAWSVGDGYTF

d_call: -
v_call: TRBV20-1
clone_size: -
j_call: TRBJ1-5
cdr3_nt: TGCAGTGCTAGTACTCACACGGAGGAAAATCAGCCCCAGCATTTT
cdr3_aa: CSASTHTEENQPQHF

d_call: -
v_call: TRBV6-2/TRBV6-3
clone_size: -
j_call: TRBJ2-1
cdr3_nt: TGTGCCAGCAGTTACTCGGTGGTTCAGAACAATGAGCAGTTCTTC
cdr3_aa: CASSYSVVQNNEQFF

d_call: -
v_call: TRBV5-4
clone_size: -
j_call: TRBJ1-1
cdr3_nt: TGTGCCAGCAGCTCGAATCTCCGGGGGTCTGAAGCTTTCTTT
cdr3_aa: CASSSNLRGSEAFF

d_call: TRBD1
v_call: TRBV6-1
clone_size: -
j_call: TRBJ2-3
cdr3_nt: TGTGCCAGCAGTGATAGGACAGGGGACACAGATACGCAGTATTTT
cdr3_aa: CASSDRTGDTDTQYF

d_call: TRBD2
v_call: TRBV20-1
clone_size: -
j_call: TRBJ2-7
cdr3_nt: TGCAGTGCTAGTAGCGGGGGGGCCTTGGAGCAGTACTTC
cdr3_aa: CSASSGGALEQYF

d_call: -
v_call: TRBV6-4
clone_size: -
j_call: TRBJ2-3
cdr3_nt: TGTGCCAGCAGCCCTGGCACAGATACGCAGTATTTT
cdr3_aa: CASSPGTDTQYF

d_call: -
v_call: TRBV6-6
clone_size: -
j_call: TRBJ1-2
cdr3_nt: TGTGCCAGCGCAAGAGCTAACTATGGCTACACCTTC
cdr3_aa: CASARANYGYTF

d_call: -
v_call: TRBV3-1/TRBV3-2
clone_size: -
j_call: TRBJ2-3
cdr3_nt: TGTGCCAGCAGCCAAGGGGTAACGGGGGAAGATACGCAGTATTTT
cdr3_aa: CASSQGVTGEDTQYF

d_call: TRBD2
v_call: TRBV11-2
clone_size: -
j_call: TRBJ2-4
cdr3_nt: TGTGCCAGCAGCCCTAGCGGGGGGAACATTCAGTACTTC
cdr3_aa: CASSPSGGNIQYF

d_call: -
v_call: TRBV19
clone_size: -
j_call: TRBJ2-7
cdr3_nt: TGTGCCAGTAGTCTAAGAACCGAGGGTACCGAGCAGTACTTC
cdr3_aa: CASSLRTEGTEQYF

d_call: TRBD1
v_call: TRBV29-1
clone_size: -
j_call: TRBJ1-1
cdr3_nt: TGCAGCGTGGTGGGACAGGCGTTCACTGAAGCTTTCTTT
cdr3_aa: CSVVGQAFTEAFF

d_call: -
v_call: TRBV7-2
clone_size: -
j_call: TRBJ1-3
cdr3_nt: TGTGCCAGCAGCTACACGGCAGGGTCCTCTGGAAACACCATATATTTT
cdr3_aa: CASSYTAGSSGNTIYF

d_call: -
v_call: TRBV6-5
clone_size: -
j_call: TRBJ1-1
cdr3_nt: TGTGCCAGCAGTTCCGATAACAGGGTAGCCACTGAAGCTTTCTTT
cdr3_aa: CASSSDNRVATEAFF

d_call: TRBD1
v_call: TRBV9
clone_size: once
j_call: TRBJ1-1
cdr3_nt: TGTGCCAGCAGCCCCCGGACAGGGACGACTGAAGCTTTCTTT
cdr3_aa: CASSPRTGTTEAFF

d_call: TRBD2
v_call: TRBV30
clone_size: -
j_call: TRBJ2-1
cdr3_nt: TGTGCCTGGAGGTGGAAGCGGGGATCCTACAATGAGCAGTTCTTC
cdr3_aa: CAWRWKRGSYNEQFF

d_call: -
v_call: TRBV5-1
clone_size: once
j_call: TRBJ1-1
cdr3_nt: TGCGCCAGCAGCTTGGCCCGGGAAACCCGAATGAACACTGAAGCTTTCTTT
cdr3_aa: CASSLARETRMNTEAFF

d_call: -
v_call: TRBV4-1
clone_size: -
j_call: TRBJ1-1
cdr3_nt: TGCGCCAGCAGCCTGGGACAAGATTCGAACACTGAAGCTTTCTTT
cdr3_aa: CASSLGQDSNTEAFF

d_call: -
v_call: TRBV5-4
clone_size: -
j_call: TRBJ1-1
cdr3_nt: TGTGCCAGCAGATCGGGTGGAGGGCGCCCCATGAACACTGAAGCTTTCTTT
cdr3_aa: CASRSGGGRPMNTEAFF

d_call: -
v_call: TRBV5-6
clone_size: -
j_call: TRBJ1-2
cdr3_nt: TGTGCCAGCAGCTTGAATAGCCCGGATACCTTC
cdr3_aa: CASSLNSPDTF

d_call: -
v_call: TRBV20-1
clone_size: -
j_call: TRBJ1-2
cdr3_nt: TGCAGTGCTAGAAACCCCCTGGAGACCTTC
cdr3_aa: CSARNPLETF